Each of the 30 T cell receptor beta chains below was sequenced from the same sample in a study of naive and memory T cell subsets. Both TRBC1 and TRBC2 were covered by a beta constant-region primer of two equimolar oligonucleotides. TCRdb fed the UMI-ligation and nested PCR reads into MiXCR, producing one record per CDR3 protein. In the table there are some 150,000 distinct CDR3 sequences, over 15% of which are singletons. Sequencing input: naive CD4+ T cells from blood. These receptors were obtained from a human donor in good health.

The chain joins TRBV7-2 to TRBJ1-3; D ambiguous. V was trimmed by 3 bases and J by 5 bases, leaving 11 bases between them. CDR3 size: 14 residues. CDR1 and CDR2 (germline): SGHTA, FQGNSA. CDR3 amino acids: CASSLTSPRNTIYF. The CDR3 coding sequence is TGTGCCAGCAGCTTGACTTCCCCCAGAAACACCATATATTTT.

V usage is TRBV19 and J usage is TRBJ2-3, with D unclear. V lost 5 bases, J lost 3 bases, and 18 bases lay in between. From germline, CDR1 is LNHDA and CDR2 SQIVND (reference sequence). This CDR3 is built from 16 residues. The CDR3 nucleotides are TGTGCCAGTAGTCCCCGGGCCCTGACGGCGACAGATACGCAGTATTTT. It encodes CASSPRALTATDTQYF.

The chain combines TRBV3-1 with TRBJ1-6; D unresolved. This CDR3 region has 13 residues. Trimming took 4 bases from V and 8 from J, leaving 9 bases between them. CDR1 LGHDT and CDR2 YNNKEL come from the germline V gene (reference sequence). The CDR3 DNA is TGTGCCAGCAGCCTCGAGGTCCATTCACCCCTCCACTTT. Amino acid sequence: CASSLEVHSPLHF. The full variable domain, rest sourced from reference TRBV3-1 and TRBJ1-6, is DTAVSQTPKYLVTQMGNDKSIKCEQNLGHDTMYWYKQDSKKFLKIMFSYNNKELIINETVPNRFSPKSPDKAHLNLHINSLELGDSAVYFCASSLEVHSPLHFGNGTRLTVT.

The V gene is TRBV30, the J gene TRBJ2-1; D not resolved. CDR3 size: 16 residues. Germline CDR1 is GTSNPN and CDR2 is SVGIG (reference sequence). V was shortened by 0 bases and J by 3 bases, with 15 bases between the two germline ends. As DNA, the CDR3 is TGTGCCTGGAGTGTAGTTCGGCGGCACCTCTACAATGAGCAGTTCTTC. Amino acids: CAWSVVRRHLYNEQFF.

This clonotype was seen a few times. The rearrangement uses TRBV6-5 and TRBJ2-1; TRBD1 matches at 10 bases. The germline V gene has CDR1 MNHEY and CDR2 SVGAGI. V lost 0 bases and J lost 4; bases outside the gene matches: 6. The CDR3 contains 17 residues. The CDR3 protein is CASSYSMTGGVYNEQFF. CDR3 bases: TGTGCCAGCAGTTACTCAATGACAGGGGGCGTTTACAATGAGCAGTTCTTC.

The V call is TRBV25-1, the J call TRBJ1-1; 7 bases are a match to TRBD1. The CDR3 has 13 amino acids. Looked up from germline, CDR1 is MGHDK and CDR2 is SYGVNS. The J segment lost 5 bases and the V segment lost 7 bases, leaving 7 bases of the junction unmatched. CDR3 in amino acids: CASNAGGGTEAFF. CDR3 sequence (DNA): TGTGCCAGCAACGCAGGGGGGGGTACTGAAGCTTTCTTT.

This clonotype has just a few counts. The chain uses TRBV6-5 and TRBJ2-7; 14 positions agree with TRBD2. The CDR3 covers 14 residues. The ends lost 6 bases at V and 5 bases at J; junction bases unmatched: 3. Per the germline V gene, CDR1 is MNHEY and CDR2 is SVGAGI. CDR3 DNA: TGTGCCAGCAGCACGACTAGCGGGAGGGACGAGCAGTACTTC. Residues: CASSTTSGRDEQYF.

Only a few counts were recorded for this clonotype. The rearrangement links TRBV28 to TRBJ1-1, with 7 bases fitting TRBD1. J lost 0 bases, V lost 2 bases, and 3 bases had no gene match. CDR3 length: 15 residues. Germline lookup yields CDR1 MDHEN and CDR2 SYDVKM. The CDR3 loop is CASSLETGMNTEAFF. The CDR3, as DNA: TGTGCCAGCAGTTTAGAGACAGGGATGAACACTGAAGCTTTCTTT.

On this clonotype: The junction shows a germline mismatch at one end, possibly a read error. V is TRBV6-6 and J is TRBJ2-2, with a weak D call TRBD2 (5 bases). Germline V CDR1 and CDR2: MNHNY, SVGAGI (reference sequence). The CDR3 is 17 amino acids. CDR3 DNA: TGTGCCAGCAGTTACTCAACGGGAAGCTCGAACACCGGGGATCTGTTTTTT. The encoded protein is CASSYSTGSSNTGDLFF.

This clonotype has only a few counts. The chain has TRBV5-4 and TRBJ2-1; 10 nucleotides agree with TRBD2. This CDR3 is 16 amino acids long. In germline, CDR1 is SGHNT, CDR2 YYREEE (reference sequence). V lost 2 bases to trimming and J lost 7 bases; unmatched junction nucleotides: 9. Here the CDR3 reads CASSFPASGSRNEQFF. Here the CDR3 DNA reads TGTGCCAGCAGCTTCCCGGCTAGCGGGAGTCGGAATGAGCAGTTCTTC.

This clonotype was counted a few times. J is TRBJ1-2 and V is TRBV12-3 or TRBV12-4; no definite D call. Trimming removed 1 base from V and 2 bases from J, with 14 bases in between. There are 16 residues in the CDR3. In nucleotides, the CDR3 is TGTGCCAGCAGTTTAGGGATTTTAGTTGGGAACTATGGCTACACCTTC. Its protein product is CASSLGILVGNYGYTF.

This clonotype was seen a few times. This chain's CDR3 is CASSFWTEGSPLHF. In nucleotides, the CDR3 is TGTGCCAGCAGTTTTTGGACCGAGGGTTCACCCCTCCACTTT. The chain employs TRBV12-3 or TRBV12-4 and TRBJ1-6; D ambiguous. V lost 3 bases to trimming and J lost 9 bases, with 12 bases between them. This CDR3 is built from 14 residues.

This clonotype was seen only a few times. V gene TRBV5-1 combines with J gene TRBJ2-3, with D possibly being TRBD1 (5 bases). The CDR3 length is 14 residues. V was pared by 4 bases and J by 3 bases, with 12 bases between. Germline V gives CDR1 SGHRS, CDR2 YFSETQ. CDR3 sequence (DNA): TGCGCCAGCAGCGTACAGGTGACAACAGATACGCAGTATTTT. Residues: CASSVQVTTDTQYF. Complete variable domain (other parts from reference TRBV5-1 and TRBJ2-3): KAGVTQTPRYLIKTRGQQVTLSCSPISGHRSVSWYQQTPGQGLQFLFEYFSETQRNKGNFPGRFSGRQFSNSRSEMNVSTLELGDSALYLCASSVQVTTDTQYFGPGTRLTVL.

This clonotype was detected a few times. The V call is TRBV2, the J call TRBJ2-2, with D maybe TRBD1 (6 bases). CDR1 is SNHLY, CDR2 FYNNEI, per germline. V was pared by 7 bases and J by 1 base, with 16 bases between. This CDR3 contains 16 residues. CDR3 DNA: TGTGCCAGCACCACAGGACAGACCAAGAACACCGGGGAGCTGTTTTTT. This codes for CASTTGQTKNTGELFF. Full variable domain (rest looked up from reference TRBV2 and TRBJ2-2): EPEVTQTPSHQVTQMGQEVILRCVPISNHLYFYWYRQILGQKVEFLVSFYNNEISEKSEIFDDQFSVERPDGSNFTLKIRSTKLEDSAMYFCASTTGQTKNTGELFFGEGSRLTVL.

This clonotype was observed a handful of times. V is TRBV12-3 or TRBV12-4 and J is TRBJ2-2; 7 bases agree with TRBD2. V lost 5 bases to trimming and J lost 0 bases; unmatched junction nucleotides: 6. The CDR3 runs 16 residues. The CDR3 is CASSPISGANTGELFF. The CDR3 nucleotides are TGTGCCAGCAGTCCCATCAGCGGGGCGAACACCGGGGAGCTGTTTTTT.

A remark on this clonotype: One junction end does not reproduce the germline sequence, and a read error may be involved. J is TRBJ2-5 and V is TRBV7-9; TRBD1 aligns across 7 bases. Per germline, CDR1 SEHNR and CDR2 FQNEAQ (reference sequence). CDR3 length: 14 residues. The CDR3 reads CASRLGGGQETQYF. In DNA, the CDR3 is TGTGCCAGCAGATTAGGGGGCGGCCAAGAGACCCAGTACTTC.

This clonotype was observed a few times. The chain joins TRBV29-1 to TRBJ1-1; no clear D. The V gene lost 2 bases and the J gene lost 0 bases, with 10 bases spanning the gap. Germline CDR1 and CDR2: SQVTM and ANQGSEA. This CDR3 is built from 14 residues. The CDR3 reads CSVEPPRLNTEAFF. The CDR3 DNA reads as TGCAGCGTTGAACCGCCCCGCTTGAACACTGAAGCTTTCTTT. Full variable domain (missing parts from reference TRBV29-1 and TRBJ1-1): SAVISQKPSRDICQRGTSLTIQCQVDSQVTMMFWYRQQPGQSLTLIATANQGSEATYESGFVIDKFPISRPNLTFSTLTVSNMSPEDSSIYLCSVEPPRLNTEAFFGQGTRLTVV.

The table lists this clonotype with many counts. V and J are TRBV7-9 and TRBJ2-1; D is uncertain. This CDR3 comprises 13 residues. V gave up 5 bases and J gave up 9 bases, with 14 bases separating them. CDR1 and CDR2 (germline): SEHNR, FQNEAQ (reference sequence). The CDR3 loop is CASSLELGAEQFF. For the CDR3, the DNA is TGTGCCAGCAGCCTGGAGTTGGGCGCTGAGCAGTTCTTC.

The CDR3 spells CASSRGPNEQYF. CDR3 coding DNA: TGTGCCAGCTCTCGCGGTCCCAACGAGCAGTACTTC. The V gene is TRBV18, the J gene TRBJ2-7; D is unclear. This CDR3 comprises 12 residues. Per the germline V gene, CDR1 is KGHSH and CDR2 is LQKENI. Trimming cost V 6 bases and J 5 bases, with 11 bases left between them.

This clonotype was counted once. V and J are TRBV4-1 and TRBJ1-6; D is unclear. Trimming shortened V by 3 bases and J by 4 bases, and 10 bases separated the two germline ends. This CDR3 region has 15 residues. Germline CDR1 MGHRA, CDR2 YSYEKL. CDR3 bases: TGCGCCAGCAGCCAGCTTACAACGTATAATTCACCCCTCCACTTT. It codes for CASSQLTTYNSPLHF.

This clonotype came up many times. The CDR3 DNA reads TGTGCCAGTCAGGACTCGTTCCTAGCGGGAGGAAACACCGGGGAGCTGTTTTTT. The encoded protein is CASQDSFLAGGNTGELFF. The chain joins TRBV7-9 to TRBJ2-2; 11 nucleotides align to TRBD2. Germline values: CDR1 SEHNR, CDR2 FQNEAQ (reference sequence). V was pared by 9 bases and J by 2 bases, with 14 bases of the junction left unmatched. The CDR3 loop spans 18 amino acids.

The chain uses TRBV4-1 and TRBJ2-6, with D perhaps matching TRBD1 (6 bases). The V end lost 1 base, the J end lost 0 bases, and 10 bases lay between the germline ends. This CDR3 contains 17 residues. The V gene's germline CDR1 is MGHRA and CDR2 YSYEKL. The CDR3 nucleotides read TGCGCCAGCAGCCAAGGGACAGCGCGCTCTGGGGCCAACGTCCTGACTTTC. Protein: CASSQGTARSGANVLTF.

V usage is TRBV7-2 and J usage is TRBJ1-4; TRBD1 is a possible D gene (5 bases). This CDR3 is 14 amino acids long. Trimming shortened V by 1 base and J by 10 bases, and 13 bases separated the two germline ends. Germline values: CDR1 SGHTA, CDR2 FQGNSA. CDR3 protein: CASSLGGVYGKLFF. CDR3 DNA sequence: TGTGCCAGCAGCTTAGGAGGGGTGTACGGAAAACTGTTTTTT.

The chain is built from TRBV15 and TRBJ1-2; D is unclear. Germline loops: CDR1 LNHNV, CDR2 YYDKDF (reference sequence). V dropped 4 bases and J dropped 6 bases, with 9 bases sitting between them. The CDR3 runs to 12 residues. CDR3 coding DNA: TGTGCCACCAGCAACAACCCAAATGGCTACACCTTC. Translation gives CATSNNPNGYTF. The whole variable domain, remainder taken from reference TRBV15 and TRBJ1-2, is DAMVIQNPRYQVTQFGKPVTLSCSQTLNHNVMYWYQQKSSQAPKLLFHYYDKDFNNEADTPDNFQSRRPNTSFCFLDIRSPGLGDTAMYLCATSNNPNGYTFGSGTRLTVV.

The genes are TRBV29-1 and TRBJ2-5, with 7 nucleotides matching TRBD2. This CDR3 contains 15 residues. The germline V gene has CDR1 SQVTM and CDR2 ANQGSEA. Germline trimming cut 4 bases from V and 0 bases from J; bases unmatched to any gene: 8. CDR3 amino acids: CSVGEGGGNQETQYF. CDR3 coding DNA: TGCAGCGTTGGGGAGGGAGGAGGGAACCAAGAGACCCAGTACTTC.

In this sample, this clonotype turned up a few times. J is TRBJ1-4 and V is TRBV12-3 or TRBV12-4; 8 bases fit TRBD1. V lost 3 bases and J lost 3; bases outside the gene matches: 3. CDR3 size: 15 residues. This chain's CDR3 is CASSFTGQANEKLFF. Here the CDR3 DNA reads TGTGCCAGCAGTTTCACGGGACAGGCTAATGAAAAACTGTTTTTT.

There are a few counts of this clonotype. The rearrangement links TRBV5-4 to TRBJ2-2; the match to TRBD1 covers 7 bases. Trimming took 1 base from V and 4 from J; bases not matched to a gene: 4. The CDR3 length is 15 residues. Germline CDR1 is SGHNT and CDR2 is YYREEE (reference sequence). The CDR3 nucleotides read TGTGCCAGCAGCTTGCAGGGGGTTAGCACCGGGGAGCTGTTTTTT. Its protein is CASSLQGVSTGELFF. Filled out from reference TRBV5-4 and TRBJ2-2, the complete variable domain reads ETGVTQSPTHLIKTRGQQVTLRCSSQSGHNTVSWYQQALGQGPQFIFQYYREEENGRGNFPPRFSGLQFPNYSSELNVNALELDDSALYLCASSLQGVSTGELFFGEGSRLTVL.

This clonotype was seen more than once but under ten times. The rearrangement links TRBV7-9 to TRBJ1-4; possible D gene TRBD1, 5 bases. CDR1 and CDR2 (germline): SEHNR, FQNEAQ (reference sequence). Between the trimmed V and J ends, which lost 6 bases and 2 bases, there was a span of 16 bases. This CDR3 has 16 residues. DNA of the CDR3: TGTGCCAGCAGTATGCCCCGCGGGACGACTAATGAAAAACTGTTTTTT. Its translation: CASSMPRGTTNEKLFF.

This clonotype was recorded a few times. The chain uses TRBV30 and TRBJ2-7, with D possibly matching TRBD1 (5 bases). From germline, CDR1 is GTSNPN and CDR2 SVGIG (reference sequence). CDR3 length equals 13 residues. Trimming left V 2 bases short and J 4 bases short, with 12 bases between. Written as DNA, the CDR3 is TGTGCCTGGAGTAAAGGGGTTCGGTACGAGCAGTACTTC. Translated, it gives CAWSKGVRYEQYF.

This clonotype was counted only a few times. The CDR3 region has the DNA TGTGCCTCCGGAAGGGGTAGGGAGACTGAAGCTTTCTTT. Its protein is CASGRGRETEAFF. This chain uses TRBV6-5 with TRBJ1-1; TRBD1 might be the D (5 bases). Germline assignment: CDR1 MNHEY and CDR2 SVGAGI. CDR3 length: 13 amino acids. With 11 bases removed from V and 5 bases from J, the gap between germline ends came to 18 bases.